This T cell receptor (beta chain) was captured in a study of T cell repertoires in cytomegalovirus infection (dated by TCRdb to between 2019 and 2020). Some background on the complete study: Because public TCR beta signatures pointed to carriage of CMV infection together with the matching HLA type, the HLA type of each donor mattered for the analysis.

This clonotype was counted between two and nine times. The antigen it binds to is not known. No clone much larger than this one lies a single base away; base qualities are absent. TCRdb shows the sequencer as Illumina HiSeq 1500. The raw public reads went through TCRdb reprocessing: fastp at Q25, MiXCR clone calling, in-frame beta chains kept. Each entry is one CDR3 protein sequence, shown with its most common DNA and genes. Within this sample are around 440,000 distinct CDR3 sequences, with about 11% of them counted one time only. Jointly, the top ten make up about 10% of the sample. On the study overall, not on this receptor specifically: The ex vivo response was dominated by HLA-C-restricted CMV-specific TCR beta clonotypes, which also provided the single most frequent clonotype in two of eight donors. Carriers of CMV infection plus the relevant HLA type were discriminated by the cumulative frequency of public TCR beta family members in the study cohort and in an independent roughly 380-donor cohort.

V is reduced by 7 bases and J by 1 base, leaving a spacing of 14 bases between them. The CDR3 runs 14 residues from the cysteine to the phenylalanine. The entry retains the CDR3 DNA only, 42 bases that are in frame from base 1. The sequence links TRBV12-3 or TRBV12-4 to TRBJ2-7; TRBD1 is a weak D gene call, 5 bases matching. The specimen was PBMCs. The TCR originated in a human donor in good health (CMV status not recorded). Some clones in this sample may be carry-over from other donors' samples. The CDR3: CASNTGGGSYEQYF. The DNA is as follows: TGTGCCAGCAATACAGGTGGTGGATCCTACGAGCAGTACTTC.